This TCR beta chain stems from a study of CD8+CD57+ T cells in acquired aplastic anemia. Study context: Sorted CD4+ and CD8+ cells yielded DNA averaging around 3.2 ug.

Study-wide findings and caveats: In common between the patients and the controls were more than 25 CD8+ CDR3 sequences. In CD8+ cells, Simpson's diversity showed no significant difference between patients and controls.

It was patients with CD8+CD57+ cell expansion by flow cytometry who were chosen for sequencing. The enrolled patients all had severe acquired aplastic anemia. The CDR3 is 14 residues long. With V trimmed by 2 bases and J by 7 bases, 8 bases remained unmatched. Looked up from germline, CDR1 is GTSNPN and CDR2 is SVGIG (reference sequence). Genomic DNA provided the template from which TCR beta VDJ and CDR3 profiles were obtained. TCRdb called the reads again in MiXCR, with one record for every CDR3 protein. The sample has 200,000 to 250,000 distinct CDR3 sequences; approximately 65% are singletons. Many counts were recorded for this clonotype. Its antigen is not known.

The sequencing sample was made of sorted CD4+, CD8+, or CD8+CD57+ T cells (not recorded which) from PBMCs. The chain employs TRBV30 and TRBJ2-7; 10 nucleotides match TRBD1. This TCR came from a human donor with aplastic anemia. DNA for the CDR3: TGTGCCTGGAGTCCTCAGGGACAGGGGTGGGAGCAGTACTTC. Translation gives CAWSPQGQGWEQYF.